This is a list of T cell receptor beta chains from one sample in a study of technical replicates of blood from several donors. TCRdb's table, derived via immunoSEQ multiplex PCR, lists solely in-frame clones and lacks some. Of tens of thousands of clones in the sample, roughly 95% were seen once. The sample taken for sequencing was T cells isolated from PBMCs. These receptors were collected from a human donor in good health. CDR3s include the opening cysteine and the closing phenylalanine or tryptophan. A D gene is named only where the DNA matches it firmly. Size is omitted from some rows. Given values are once, few, many or a class for expanded clones.

J,V,D,size,CDR3
TRBJ2-5,TRBV10-3,-,-,CAISSPAQGQETQYF
TRBJ2-7,TRBV19,-,once,CASSPESVSSYEQYF
TRBJ2-3,TRBV2,-,-,CASILRGGDTDTQYF
TRBJ2-3,TRBV5-4,TRBD2,-,CASSSRLAGGRSTDTQYF
TRBJ2-3,TRBV6-5,TRBD1,-,CATGDRAADTQYF
TRBJ1-3,TRBV9,-,-,CASSVEGNTIYF
TRBJ2-1,TRBV4-2,-,-,CASSQEAGHSYNEQFF
TRBJ2-1,TRBV7-3,-,-,CASSLTSYNNEQFF
TRBJ2-1,TRBV5-4,-,-,CASSPTGSNEQFF
TRBJ2-1,TRBV4-3,TRBD1,-,CASSQYPFSGQINNEQFF
TRBJ2-3,TRBV11-3,TRBD2,-,CASSLDHGLAGSDTQYF
TRBJ2-1,TRBV19,TRBD2,-,CASSFKTSGRNQFF
TRBJ2-1,TRBV9,TRBD2,-,CASKGTSVANEQFF
TRBJ2-3,TRBV11-2,-,-,CASSPTSGGTDTQYF
TRBJ2-1,TRBV28,TRBD2,-,CASSFPLKREGQGSSYNEQFF
TRBJ1-5,TRBV2,-,-,CASTRTVNSNQPQHF
TRBJ1-1,TRBV6-5,-,few,CASTRDTEAFF
TRBJ2-3,TRBV29-1,-,-,CSVEERGTDTQYF
TRBJ1-5,TRBV28,TRBD1,-,CASTGGDQPQHF
TRBJ1-3,TRBV18,-,-,CASSPQEADTIYF
TRBJ2-7,TRBV6-5,-,-,CASGRGNYEQYF
TRBJ1-1,TRBV27,-,-,CASSLGRGTEAFF
TRBJ2-3,TRBV9,TRBD1,once,CASSVVRDRHTDTQYF
TRBJ1-4,TRBV12-5,-,-,CASVRAQGEKLFF
TRBJ1-4,TRBV29-1,-,-,CTGGFTNEKLFF
TRBJ2-7,TRBV7-9,-,-,CASGGVYEQYF
TRBJ2-1,TRBV7-3,TRBD2,-,CASSLSGAYNEQFF
TRBJ1-5,TRBV7-9,-,-,CASSLSGDNQPQHF
TRBJ1-1,TRBV6-5,-,-,CASSYRGHLNTEAFF
TRBJ1-1,TRBV7-2,-,-,CASSLVQGPTEAFF
TRBJ2-3,TRBV11-3,-,-,CASRPGSDTDTQYF
TRBJ1-3,TRBV11-2,TRBD1,-,CASSLVPGGNVGNTIYF
TRBJ1-4,TRBV5-1,TRBD1,-,CASSFTPDRGSEKLFF
TRBJ2-1,TRBV19,TRBD1,once,CASSTIDRGRNNEQFF
TRBJ2-3,TRBV9,-,-,CASDGGTPDTQYF
TRBJ2-7,TRBV6-5,TRBD1,-,CASSYSVGQGYEQYF
TRBJ2-7,TRBV4-3,TRBD2,-,CASSHASGREYEQYF
TRBJ2-1,TRBV11-2,TRBD2,-,CASSFLVLAGSSYNEQFF
TRBJ1-1,TRBV5-1,-,-,CASSIGQNTEAFF
TRBJ2-1,TRBV7-2,-,-,CASRFRTNETQFF